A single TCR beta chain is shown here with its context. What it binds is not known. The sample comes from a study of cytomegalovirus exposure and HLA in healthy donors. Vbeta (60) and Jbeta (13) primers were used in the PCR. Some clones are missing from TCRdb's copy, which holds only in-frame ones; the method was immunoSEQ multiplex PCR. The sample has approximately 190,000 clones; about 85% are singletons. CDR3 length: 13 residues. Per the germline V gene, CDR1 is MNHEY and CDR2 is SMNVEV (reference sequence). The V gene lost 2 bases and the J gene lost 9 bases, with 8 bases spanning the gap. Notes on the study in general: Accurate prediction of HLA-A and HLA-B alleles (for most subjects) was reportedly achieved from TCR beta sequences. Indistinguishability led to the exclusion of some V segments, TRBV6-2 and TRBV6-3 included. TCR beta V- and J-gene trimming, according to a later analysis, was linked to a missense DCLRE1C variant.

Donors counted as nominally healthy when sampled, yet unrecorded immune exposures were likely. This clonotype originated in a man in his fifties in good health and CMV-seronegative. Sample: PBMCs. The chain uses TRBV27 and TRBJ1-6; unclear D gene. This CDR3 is CASSLSVGSPLHF. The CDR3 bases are TGTGCCAGCAGTTTAAGCGTCGGTTCACCCCTCCACTTT.